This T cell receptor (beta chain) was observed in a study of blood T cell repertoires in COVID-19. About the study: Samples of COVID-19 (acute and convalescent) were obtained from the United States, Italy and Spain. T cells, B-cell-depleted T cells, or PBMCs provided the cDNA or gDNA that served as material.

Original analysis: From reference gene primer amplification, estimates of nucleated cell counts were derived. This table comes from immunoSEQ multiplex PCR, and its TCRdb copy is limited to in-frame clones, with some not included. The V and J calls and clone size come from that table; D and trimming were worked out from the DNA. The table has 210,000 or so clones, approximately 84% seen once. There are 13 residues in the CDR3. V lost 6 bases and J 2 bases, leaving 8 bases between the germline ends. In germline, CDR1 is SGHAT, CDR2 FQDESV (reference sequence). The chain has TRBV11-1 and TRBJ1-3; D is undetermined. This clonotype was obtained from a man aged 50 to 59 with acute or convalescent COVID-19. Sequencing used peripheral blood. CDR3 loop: CASRTAAGNTIYF. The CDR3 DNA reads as TGTGCCAGCAGGACCGCGGCTGGAAACACCATATATTTT.